One and the same sample provided the 22 T cell receptor beta chains below, sequenced in a study of blood T cells in healthy people across ages. Then a second PCR, running roughly 6 to 12 cycles, was carried out with a sample-barcoded 5' primer and a J-beta primer mix. MiXCR, run by TCRdb on the 5' RACE reads, gives a single entry per CDR3 protein. The data show about 290,000 distinct CDR3 sequences, roughly a quarter seen once. The sequenced sample consisted of blood. The source is a woman between 70 and 85 years old in good health.

With regard to this clonotype: One end of the junction is discordant with germline, which a read error may explain. The chain combines TRBV7-9 with TRBJ1-2; 7 bases align to TRBD1. There are 14 residues in the CDR3. Germline V CDR1 and CDR2: SEHNR, FQNEAQ (reference sequence). The CDR3: CASSSTGVYYSYTF. CDR3 sequence (DNA): TGTGCCAGCAGCTCTACAGGGGTTTACTATAGCTACACCTTC.

V and J are TRBV9 and TRBJ1-4; the D is unclear. The length of the CDR3 is 16 residues. V shed 4 bases and J shed 3 bases, with 16 bases lying between them. Germline values: CDR1 SGDLS, CDR2 YYNGEE. CDR3 DNA sequence: TGTGCCAGCAGCACTTCATGGGGTGTAGCTAATGAAAAACTGTTTTTT. Amino acid sequence: CASSTSWGVANEKLFF.

The chain employs TRBV5-6 and TRBJ2-5; 12 nucleotides agree with TRBD2. The J call may be faulty, since TRBJ2-1 better matches the DNA end. CDR1 is SGHDT, CDR2 YYEEEE, per germline. The CDR3 is 17 amino acids. Written as DNA, the CDR3 is TGTGCCAGCTCACGGAGACTAGCGGGAGTATTGTACAATGAGCAGTTCTTC. Translation: CASSRRLAGVLYNEQFF.

V usage is TRBV20-1 and J usage is TRBJ2-5; no clear D. The DNA matches TRBJ2-1 better at its end, which makes the J call doubtful. Germline lookup yields CDR1 DFQATT and CDR2 SNEGSKA (reference sequence). The CDR3 runs to 11 residues. CDR3 coding DNA: TGCAGTGCCCCCGATAGTCATGAGCAGTTCTTC. Protein product: CSAPDSHEQFF.

In this sample, this clonotype turned up a few times. The chain employs TRBV3-1 and TRBJ1-2; D gene ambiguous. With 0 bases removed from V and 3 bases from J, the gap between germline ends came to 11 bases. The CDR3 runs 15 residues. From germline, CDR1 is LGHDT and CDR2 YNNKEL (reference sequence). The CDR3 DNA reads as TGTGCCAGCAGCCAAGAAGCCGGACGTGACTATGGCTACACCTTC. It codes for CASSQEAGRDYGYTF. The full variable domain, rest sourced from reference TRBV3-1 and TRBJ1-2, is DTAVSQTPKYLVTQMGNDKSIKCEQNLGHDTMYWYKQDSKKFLKIMFSYNNKELIINETVPNRFSPKSPDKAHLNLHINSLELGDSAVYFCASSQEAGRDYGYTFGSGTRLTVV.

The chain carries TRBV7-8 and TRBJ1-1, with 7 positions matching TRBD1. The CDR3 has 15 amino acids. Trimming at V came to 1 base and at J to 0 bases, leaving 2 bases not matched to a gene. The germline V gene has CDR1 SGHVS and CDR2 FQNEAQ. The chain's CDR3 is CASSLVTGVNTEAFF. The CDR3 nucleotides read TGTGCCAGCAGCTTAGTTACAGGGGTGAACACTGAAGCTTTCTTT.

This clonotype was counted a few times. The rearrangement joins TRBV28 to TRBJ2-4, with D unresolved. This CDR3 contains 16 residues. Germline V gene data show CDR1 as MDHEN and CDR2 as SYDVKM. The V end was cut by 3 bases, the J end by 0 bases, with 12 bases between. The CDR3 protein is CASSLGQPLAKNIQYF. CDR3 in DNA: TGTGCCAGCAGTTTGGGTCAGCCCCTAGCCAAAAACATTCAGTACTTC.

The CDR3 protein is CASGPPGVNSPLHF. CDR3 in DNA: TGTGCCAGCGGCCCACCCGGGGTTAATTCACCCCTCCACTTT. This chain uses TRBV9 with TRBJ1-6; the D is unclear. V lost 7 bases, J lost 6 bases, and 14 bases lay in between. Germline V gene lookup returns CDR1 SGDLS and CDR2 YYNGEE. This CDR3 contains 14 residues. Looking up the rest from reference TRBV9 and TRBJ1-6 gives the full variable domain: DSGVTQTPKHLITATGQRVTLRCSPRSGDLSVYWYQQSLDQGLQFLIQYYNGEERAKGNILERFSAQQFPDLHSELNLSSLELGDSALYFCASGPPGVNSPLHFGNGTRLTVT.

J is TRBJ2-1 and V is TRBV20-1, with 16 bases lining up with TRBD2. V was pared by 0 bases and J by 7 bases, with 3 bases of the junction left unmatched. There are 16 residues in the CDR3. CDR1 is DFQATT and CDR2 is SNEGSKA in the germline V gene (reference sequence). This CDR3 is CSARDWGLAGGNEQFF. CDR3 nucleotide sequence: TGCAGTGCTAGAGATTGGGGACTAGCGGGGGGGAATGAGCAGTTCTTC.

This clonotype came up many times. V usage is TRBV29-1 and J usage is TRBJ2-7, with 8 bases that match TRBD1. The junction had 5 bases not matched to a gene; V was cut back by 6 bases and J by 4 bases. Germline loops: CDR1 SQVTM, CDR2 ANQGSEA. The CDR3 spans 12 residues. The CDR3 reads CSVGQVGYEQYF. Written as DNA, the CDR3 is TGCAGCGTGGGACAGGTGGGGTACGAGCAGTACTTC.

This clonotype has more than one count but fewer than ten. The gene calls are TRBV7-8 and TRBJ2-1, with 7 bases lining up with TRBD1. The CDR3 contains 15 residues. Looked up from germline, CDR1 is SGHVS and CDR2 is FQNEAQ. V lost 1 base and J lost 4; bases outside the gene matches: 4. The CDR3 loop reads CASSLGDSAYNEQFF. CDR3 DNA: TGTGCCAGCAGCTTAGGGGACAGTGCTTACAATGAGCAGTTCTTC.

The chain carries TRBV20-1 and TRBJ2-3; D ambiguous. Trimming left V 0 bases short and J 3 bases short, with 16 bases between. Germline V gene lookup returns CDR1 DFQATT and CDR2 SNEGSKA (reference sequence). This CDR3 region has 16 residues. CDR3 bases: TGCAGTGCTAGAGAGACTTCCGGCGGAGCTACAGATACGCAGTATTTT. It translates to CSARETSGGATDTQYF.

The table lists this clonotype with a few counts. The chain couples TRBV5-1 to TRBJ2-5; perhaps TRBD2 as D (6 bases). Trimming left V 1 base short and J 2 bases short, with 12 bases between. CDR3 length: 15 residues. CDR1 is SGHRS and CDR2 is YFSETQ in the germline V gene. The CDR3 bases are TGCGCCAGCAGCTTGCCTCCGGCGGGGCAAGAGACCCAGTACTTC. This encodes CASSLPPAGQETQYF.

This clonotype has more than one count but fewer than ten. The chain carries TRBV7-9 and TRBJ2-6; TRBD2 is a possible D gene (5 bases). This CDR3 is built from 19 residues. Germline V gene lookup returns CDR1 SEHNR and CDR2 FQNEAQ (reference sequence). V was clipped by 0 bases and J by 0 bases, with 15 bases between them. DNA for the CDR3: TGTGCCAGCAGCTTAGCGCTTGGCGGGTCTGACTCTGGGGCCAACGTCCTGACTTTC. This translates into CASSLALGGSDSGANVLTF.

This clonotype has a handful of counts. This chain uses TRBV4-3 with TRBJ1-1, with 7 bases that match TRBD1. V dropped 4 bases and J dropped 11; count of bases not matched to a gene: 10. CDR1 is LGHNA, CDR2 YSLEER, per germline. This CDR3 has 13 amino acids. DNA of the CDR3: TGCGCCAGCAGCCCCGACGTGACAGGGTGGGCTTTCTTT. The encoded protein is CASSPDVTGWAFF.

A few counts support this clonotype. The rearrangement links TRBV29-1 to TRBJ2-6; D is perhaps TRBD1 or TRBD2 (5 bases each). V lost 1 base, J lost 4 bases, and 8 bases lay in between. The CDR3 length is 14 residues. The germline V gene encodes CDR1 SQVTM and CDR2 ANQGSEA. CDR3 in amino acids: CSVEVRDGANVLTF. Written as DNA, the CDR3 is TGCAGCGTTGAAGTCAGGGACGGGGCCAACGTCCTGACTTTC.

This clonotype was counted at least ten times. The chain couples TRBV3-1 to TRBJ2-1, with 8 bases identical to TRBD2. From germline, CDR1 is LGHDT and CDR2 YNNKEL (reference sequence). J lost 7 bases, V lost 4 bases, and 9 bases had no gene match. This CDR3 comprises 15 residues. CDR3 DNA: TGTGCCAGCAGCCTGAGCGGGAGTAGACGGAATGAGCAGTTCTTC. Protein product: CASSLSGSRRNEQFF.

A word on this clonotype: Just one base apart from a much larger clone, this may be a read error. The CDR3 coding sequence is TGTGCCAGCAGTCTACAGGGAAGTGGGGCCAACGTCCCGACTTTC. Translating it yields CASSLQGSGANVPTF. The chain employs TRBV6-6 and TRBJ2-6; a weak D match, TRBD1 (6 bases). The germline gives CDR1 MNHNY, CDR2 SVGAGI (reference sequence). The CDR3 runs 15 residues.

The V call is TRBV10-1, the J call TRBJ2-7; D possibly corresponds to TRBD2 (5 bases). CDR3 size: 15 residues. The germline V gene has CDR1 WNHNN and CDR2 SYGVQD (reference sequence). V was clipped by 2 bases and J by 1 base, with 12 bases between them. The CDR3 nucleotides are TGCGCCAGCAGTGAGGGGTTAGCGCCTTCCTACGAGCAGTACTTC. It encodes CASSEGLAPSYEQYF.

This clonotype was counted a few times. This chain connects TRBV19 to TRBJ2-7; D remains ambiguous. The J call may not be correct, given that the DNA end is closer to TRBJ2-5. Germline CDR1 reads LNHDA; CDR2 reads SQIVND (reference sequence). This CDR3 spans 13 amino acids. The CDR3 here is CASKSTRQETQYF. The CDR3 DNA is TGTGCCAGTAAATCGACGCGACAAGAGACCCAGTACTTC.

The chain has TRBV2 and TRBJ2-5; 9 bases map to TRBD1. CDR3 length: 16 residues. Trimming removed 6 bases from V and 1 base from J; junction bases left unmatched: 9. Germline CDR1 and CDR2: SNHLY and FYNNEI. CDR3 nucleotides: TGTGCCAGCAGCGCAACAGGGGGCGCGGTCCAAGAGACCCAGTACTTC. It translates to CASSATGGAVQETQYF.

This clonotype was seen only a few times. This rearrangement joins TRBV5-6 to TRBJ2-7, with D hard to call. The germline V gene has CDR1 SGHDT and CDR2 YYEEEE. V lost 0 bases and J 5 bases, leaving 15 bases between the germline ends. This CDR3 has 15 amino acids. The CDR3 DNA reads TGTGCCAGCAGCTTGGGACTTCAAGGTAATAACGAGCAGTACTTC. This codes for CASSLGLQGNNEQYF.